Here is one T cell receptor (beta chain) with its context. Antigen: not known. CDR3 size: 14 residues. Between the trimmed V and J ends, which lost 7 bases and 1 base, there was a span of 13 bases. Germline values: CDR1 LGHNA, CDR2 YSLEER. These data are taken from a study of identical twins. Whole-study results and caveats: Within cord blood, abundant beta clonotypes carried fewer insertions, but memory repertoires showed no such trend.

TCRdb passed the 5' RACE reads through MiXCR, listing each CDR3 protein once. The sample shows about 190,000 distinct CDR3 sequences, more than 15% of them seen only once. These same records also appear under a second study, on T cells expressing NK-cell markers. That source notes: In a handful of donors, dominant clonotypes made up about 25-60.1% of CD3+CD56-NKG2C+ cells. It is unclear if expanded NKG2C-expressing clones target HCMV antigens.

Material: CD8+ T cells sorted from blood. This TCR was sampled from a woman between 18 and 29 years old in good health. J is TRBJ2-5 and V is TRBV4-3, with TRBD1 as a possible D gene (5 bases). CDR3 sequence reads: CASTTDLFQETQYF. In nucleotides, the CDR3 is TGCGCCAGCACGACAGACCTCTTCCAAGAGACCCAGTACTTC.